This T cell receptor beta chain was profiled in a study of cytomegalovirus exposure and HLA in healthy donors. 60 Vbeta and 13 Jbeta primers were used in PCR. The protocol was immunoSEQ multiplex PCR, while the TCRdb copy is restricted to in-frame clones and leaves out a portion. This sample has roughly 180,000 clones, with 80% found just once. As regards this clone: Its antigen remains unknown.

Germline values: CDR1 MNHNY, CDR2 SVGAGI (reference sequence). Trimming left V 0 bases short and J 5 bases short, with 16 bases between. CDR3 length equals 16 residues. Study observations and caveats: 87-base-pair reads could not separate some V segments, including TRBV6-2 and TRBV6-3. Overall, approximately 180 TCR beta chains were annotated as cytomegalovirus-associated.

This chain connects TRBV6-6 to TRBJ1-2; possible D gene TRBD1, 5 bases. The specimen sequenced was PBMCs. The sequence was collected from a man aged 25-45 years in good health and CMV-seropositive. The CDR3 loop is CASSYSRGEVWYGYTF. Written as DNA, the CDR3 is TGTGCCAGCAGTTACTCGAGAGGGGAGGTTTGGTATGGCTACACCTTC.